The 24 T cell receptor beta chains below come from one sample, sequenced in a study of identical twins. TCRdb called the 5' RACE reads again in MiXCR, with one record for every CDR3 protein. The data show 1.5 million to 2 million distinct CDR3 sequences, about 30% seen once. Material: cord blood. The receptors originated from a newborn girl in good health.

This clonotype was seen a handful of times. V usage is TRBV7-8 and J usage is TRBJ1-2; D gene ambiguous. Germline values: CDR1 SGHVS, CDR2 FQNEAQ. The CDR3 totals 12 residues. Trimming pared 2 bases from V and 5 bases from J, leaving 6 bases between. CDR3 sequence reads: CASSLKPYGYTF. The CDR3, as DNA: TGTGCCAGCAGCTTAAAACCTTATGGCTACACCTTC.

This clonotype was recorded only once. The chain combines TRBV18 with TRBJ2-5; D call uncertain. Per germline, CDR1 KGHSH and CDR2 LQKENI. This CDR3 has 14 residues. V gave up 1 base and J gave up 0 bases, with 6 bases separating them. CDR3 sequence (DNA): TGTGCCAGCTCACCACTGCCGTACCAAGAGACCCAGTACTTC. Amino acids: CASSPLPYQETQYF.

Many counts were recorded for this clonotype. The CDR3 reads CASSLPLAGTDTQYF. CDR3 DNA sequence: TGCGCCAGCAGCTTGCCGCTAGCGGGGACAGATACGCAGTATTTT. The gene calls are TRBV5-1 and TRBJ2-3; the match to TRBD2 covers 9 bases. CDR1 SGHRS and CDR2 YFSETQ come from the germline V gene. The CDR3 extends over 15 amino acids. V was pared by 1 base and J by 3 bases, with 3 bases of the junction left unmatched.

The chain recombines TRBV20-1 with TRBJ2-1; no clear D. Germline V lookup: CDR1 DFQATT, CDR2 SNEGSKA (reference sequence). The CDR3 consists of 15 residues. V was clipped by 4 bases and J by 0 bases, with 13 bases between them. CDR3 nucleotides: TGCAGTGCTATTGGAGTGGCTGGCTCCTACAATGAGCAGTTCTTC. Its protein is CSAIGVAGSYNEQFF.

This clonotype was observed at least ten times. V is TRBV12-3 or TRBV12-4 and J is TRBJ2-7; D is unresolved. V lost 1 base and J lost 0, with 7 bases in between. The CDR3 covers 14 residues. CDR3 DNA sequence: TGTGCCAGCAGTTTAGAGGGTTACTCCTACGAGCAGTACTTC. This translates into CASSLEGYSYEQYF.

The chain employs TRBV11-2 and TRBJ2-7; D is undetermined. V was shortened by 1 base and J by 2 bases, with 15 bases between the two germline ends. Germline V gives CDR1 SGHAT, CDR2 FQNNGV. The CDR3 is 16 amino acids. The CDR3 region has the DNA TGTGCCAGCAGCTTAGTACCCCTTGCGCCAGCCTACGAGCAGTACTTC. It specifies CASSLVPLAPAYEQYF.

This clonotype was found a few times. The rearrangement joins TRBV5-5 to TRBJ2-7; the match to TRBD1 covers 7 bases. Germline lookup yields CDR1 SGHKS and CDR2 YYEKEE (reference sequence). V shed 3 bases, J shed 3 bases, and the junction held 12 bases outside the gene matches. This CDR3 comprises 16 residues. DNA of the CDR3: TGTGCCAGCAGCTCGAACCCGACAGGGCTCTTCTACGAGCAGTACTTC. Encoded protein: CASSSNPTGLFYEQYF.

This chain uses TRBV6-1 with TRBJ1-5; 7 nucleotides align to TRBD1. J lost 9 bases, V lost 2 bases, and 10 bases had no gene match. This CDR3 has 15 residues. Germline V CDR1 and CDR2: MNHNS, SASEGT. This chain's CDR3 is CASSETTGTRSPQHF. The CDR3 nucleotides read TGTGCCAGCAGTGAAACGACAGGGACAAGATCGCCCCAGCATTTT.

The V call is TRBV29-1, the J call TRBJ1-5, with 7 bases identical to TRBD1. The CDR3 totals 14 residues. V lost 5 bases to trimming and J lost 5 bases; unmatched junction nucleotides: 9. CDR1 SQVTM and CDR2 ANQGSEA come from the germline V gene. CDR3 sequence (DNA): TGCAGCGTTTCGGACAGGAGAGGAGATCAGCCCCAGCATTTT. Translation gives CSVSDRRGDQPQHF.

This chain connects TRBV7-2 to TRBJ2-4, with D unresolved. Germline lookup yields CDR1 SGHTA and CDR2 FQGNSA. The CDR3 covers 12 residues. Between the trimmed V and J ends, which lost 3 bases and 13 bases, there was a span of 13 bases. CDR3 nucleotide sequence: TGTGCCAGCAGCTTCCTAGAATCTGAGCAGTACTTC. This sequence encodes CASSFLESEQYF. The full variable domain, rest sourced from reference TRBV7-2 and TRBJ2-4, is GAGVSQSPSNKVTEKGKDVELRCDPISGHTALYWYRQSLGQGLEFLIYFQGNSAPDKSGLPSDRFSAERTGGSVSTLTIQRTQQEDSAVYLCASSFLESEQYFGAGTRLSVL.

The rearrangement links TRBV10-3 to TRBJ1-2, with D perhaps matching TRBD1 (5 bases). The CDR3 runs 14 residues. The germline V gene encodes CDR1 ENHRY and CDR2 SYGVKD. V was cut by 5 bases and J by 5 bases, with 15 bases left in between. CDR3 nucleotide sequence: TGTGCCATCAGTATCCAAGGGACGGATTATGGCTACACCTTC. Its protein is CAISIQGTDYGYTF.

This clonotype was observed a few times. The rearrangement links TRBV11-2 to TRBJ2-7; possible D gene TRBD1, 5 bases. CDR3 length: 13 residues. Germline CDR1 SGHAT, CDR2 FQNNGV. The V and J ends lost 10 bases and 7 bases respectively, with 20 bases between them. The CDR3 loop reads CATRQGPYNEQYF. For the CDR3, the DNA is TGTGCCACGCGGCAGGGCCCCTACAATGAGCAGTACTTC.

This clonotype came up a few times. CDR3 in amino acids: CSEQTGGANTEAFF. The CDR3 bases are TGCAGCGAACAAACAGGGGGCGCGAACACTGAAGCTTTCTTT. The V gene is TRBV29-1, the J gene TRBJ1-1; 9 nucleotides line up with TRBD1. V was clipped by 7 bases and J by 1 base; unmatched bases: 7. Germline lookup yields CDR1 SQVTM and CDR2 ANQGSEA. The CDR3 contains 14 residues.

This clonotype was observed at least ten times. The chain combines TRBV9 with TRBJ2-3; 11 nucleotides line up with TRBD2. There are 15 residues in the CDR3. Germline V gene lookup returns CDR1 SGDLS and CDR2 YYNGEE. Germline trimming cut 0 bases from V and 6 bases from J; bases unmatched to any gene: 3. CDR3 DNA: TGTGCCAGCAGCGTAGAACTAGCGGGAGTTGATACGCAGTATTTT. It is translated as CASSVELAGVDTQYF.

This clonotype showed up many times. The genes are TRBV6-1 and TRBJ2-5; D may be TRBD1 or TRBD2 (6 bases each). There are 13 residues in the CDR3. V shed 9 bases and J shed 1 base, with 12 bases lying between them. Per the germline V gene, CDR1 is MNHNS and CDR2 is SASEGT. The CDR3 spells CASSEGGQETQYF. In DNA form, the CDR3 reads TGTGCCAGTAGCGAGGGGGGCCAAGAGACCCAGTACTTC.

The chain is built from TRBV6-4 and TRBJ2-2; D not resolved. In germline, CDR1 is MRHNA, CDR2 SNTAGT. The CDR3 loop spans 17 amino acids. V shed 6 bases and J shed 0 bases, with 17 bases lying between them. DNA for the CDR3: TGTGCCAGCAGCCCTGAAATCCTCCCCTCGAACACCGGGGAGCTGTTTTTT. This gives the protein CASSPEILPSNTGELFF.

The chain links TRBV5-1 to TRBJ1-6, with D perhaps matching TRBD1 (6 bases). The CDR3 contains 17 residues. V lost 2 bases and J lost 3, with 15 bases in between. CDR1 and CDR2 from the germline V gene are SGHRS and YFSETQ. The CDR3 bases are TGCGCCAGCAGCTTTCGGACAGAATGGGACTATAATTCACCCCTCCACTTT. It encodes CASSFRTEWDYNSPLHF.

The rearrangement links TRBV6-1 to TRBJ2-5; D is perhaps TRBD2 (6 bases). CDR3 size: 14 residues. The germline gives CDR1 MNHNS, CDR2 SASEGT. Trimming left V 8 bases short and J 5 bases short, with 18 bases between. In DNA form, the CDR3 reads TGTGCCAGCCTGCGGGATCCAAAAAGGGAGACCCAGTACTTC. It encodes CASLRDPKRETQYF.

The CDR3 protein is CASSLVTRDEQFF. The DNA for the CDR3 is TGTGCCAGCAGCTTGGTGACGCGGGATGAGCAGTTCTTC. The chain uses TRBV7-9 and TRBJ2-1; D is perhaps TRBD2 (5 bases). V was pared by 3 bases and J by 8 bases, with 11 bases between. CDR3 length equals 13 residues. From germline, CDR1 is SEHNR and CDR2 FQNEAQ (reference sequence).

The chain has TRBV21-1 and TRBJ1-1; the table's D gene call, TRBD1, was not cross checked with the DNA. TRBV21-1 is a listed pseudogene. The CDR3 consists of 14 residues. CDR3 in DNA: TGTGCCAGCAGCAAACAGGGGGCGAACACTGAAGCTTTCTTT. This gives the protein CASSKQGANTEAFF.

As for this clonotype: The junction departs from the called germline gene at one end, perhaps through a read error. V gene TRBV12-3 or TRBV12-4 combines with J gene TRBJ1-2; tentative D call: TRBD1 (6 bases). CDR3 length: 14 amino acids. DNA of the CDR3: TGTGCCTGCAGTGCTGGGGGGCGCGCGCTTGGCTACACCTTC. Translation gives CACSAGGRALGYTF.

This chain connects TRBV7-2 to TRBJ2-7; no definite D call. V lost 5 bases and J lost 3, with 11 bases in between. Germline CDR1 is SGHTA and CDR2 is FQGNSA. This CDR3 is built from 13 residues. CDR3 coding DNA: TGTGCCAGCAGCCCGAACATAAACTACGAGCAGTACTTC. Translating gives CASSPNINYEQYF.

The chain recombines TRBV10-3 with TRBJ2-1; D is tentatively TRBD1 or TRBD2 (5 bases each). The DNA end is a closer match to TRBJ2-7, so the J assignment may be wrong. This CDR3 is built from 13 residues. Looked up from germline, CDR1 is ENHRY and CDR2 is SYGVKD. CDR3 nucleotide sequence: TGTGCCATCAAGGGACCCTACCCCAATGAGCAGTACTTC. The encoded protein is CAIKGPYPNEQYF.

The chain uses TRBV3-1 and TRBJ2-7; D may be TRBD2 (5 bases). TRBJ2-5 explains the end of the DNA better; the J call may be wrong. The CDR3 is 15 amino acids. Germline CDR1 and CDR2: LGHDT and YNNKEL (reference sequence). CDR3 sequence (DNA): TGTGCCAGCAGCCAAGGGTTCGAACGGGGTCAGACCCAGTACTTC. It is translated as CASSQGFERGQTQYF.